Listed below are T cell receptor beta chains from one sample, sequenced in a study of a mutant IDH1 vaccine in newly diagnosed glioma. The assay was immunoSEQ multiplex PCR, and TCRdb's table has in-frame clones only and misses some. The sample holds 95,000 to 100,000 clones; approximately 90% are singletons and the top ten take around 0.6%. This specimen was PBMCs, taken from a glioma patient treated with radiotherapy, temozolomide or both. These receptors were obtained from a woman aged 45 to 65 with glioma. The CDR3 runs from the conserved cysteine through the conserved F or W. A D gene is named only where the DNA matches it firmly. A row's size may be missing; if present it is once, few, many or a size class.

>NA|NA|TRBV4-1|TRBJ1-1
TGCGCCAGCAGCCAAGATTCGGGCAGGGAAGCTTTCTTT
CASSQDSGREAFF
>NA|NA|TRBV6-4|TRBJ2-6
TGTGCCAGCAGTGACTGGGGGTCTGGGGCCAACGTCCTGACTTTC
CASSDWGSGANVLTF
>NA|NA|TRBV28|TRBJ2-1
TGTGCCAGCACGGGTAGCTCCTACAATGAGCAGTTCTTC
CASTGSSYNEQFF
>TRBD2|NA|TRBV10-2|TRBJ2-7
TGCGCCAGCAGACTAGCGGGATACGAGCAGTACTTC
CASRLAGYEQYF
>NA|NA|TRBV5-1|TRBJ2-1
TGCGCCAGCAGCGGGGTGGTATACAATGAGCAGTTCTTC
CASSGVVYNEQFF
>TRBD2|NA|TRBV5-8|TRBJ2-7
TGTGCCAGCAGCTTCGGGTCCGGGAGGGAGCAGTACTTC
CASSFGSGREQYF
>NA|NA|TRBV11-2|TRBJ2-1
TGTGCCAGCAGCTTAAGCAGTCAGACCTACAATGAGCAGTTCTTC
CASSLSSQTYNEQFF
>NA|NA|TRBV13|TRBJ2-5
TGTGCCAGCAGTCCGATTAGCGAAGAGACCCAGTACTTC
CASSPISEETQYF
>NA|NA|TRBV7-2|TRBJ2-1
TGTGCCAGCAGCCCCGGAGGGGGCTCCTACAATGAGCAGTTCTTC
CASSPGGGSYNEQFF
>NA|few|TRBV27|TRBJ1-4
TGTGCCAGCAGTCCAACAGGGTATTTTGAAAAACTGTTTTTT
CASSPTGYFEKLFF
>NA|NA|TRBV30|TRBJ1-4
TGTGCCTGGAGTGTAAGGGGGGAGGAAAAACTGTTTTTT
CAWSVRGEEKLFF
>NA|few|TRBV4-2|TRBJ1-2
TGTGCCAGCAGGGGGTATCAGCGAAACTATGGCTACACCTTC
CASRGYQRNYGYTF
>TRBD1|NA|TRBV6-1|TRBJ2-7
TGTGCCACCTTTACTGGCTCAGGGGGACGCGAGCAGTACTTC
CATFTGSGGREQYF
>TRBD1|NA|TRBV9|TRBJ1-3
TGTGCCAGCAGCGCACACAGGGGACGTGTCTCTGGAAACACCATATATTTT
CASSAHRGRVSGNTIYF
>NA|NA|TRBV7-8|TRBJ2-5
TGTGCCAGCAGCTGGCGGCAGCAAGAGACCCAGTACTTC
CASSWRQQETQYF
>NA|NA|TRBV5-1|TRBJ1-1
TGCGCCAGCAGCTTGCGGGGTAGATATACTGAAGCTTTCTTT
CASSLRGRYTEAFF
>NA|NA|TRBV5-4|TRBJ1-2
TGTGCCAGCAGCCAGGACACCTATGGCTACACCTTC
CASSQDTYGYTF
>NA|NA|TRBV28|TRBJ2-5
TGTGCCAGCAGTTTCAGTTTGGCTGCTGAAGAGACCCAGTACTTC
CASSFSLAAEETQYF
>TRBD1|NA|TRBV28|TRBJ1-6
TGTGCCAGCAGTTTAGGGACAGGTGGATATAATTCACCCCTCCACTTT
CASSLGTGGYNSPLHF
>TRBD1|NA|TRBV7-9|TRBJ2-7
TGTGCCAGCAGCTTAGACAGGGGGCGCGAGCAGTACTTC
CASSLDRGREQYF
>NA|NA|TRBV9|TRBJ2-2
TGTGCCAGCGCTCCCCAGGGCGGTACCGGGGAGCTGTTTTTT
CASAPQGGTGELFF
>NA|NA|TRBV7-9|TRBJ2-5
TGTGCCAGCAGATTAGAAGGGGCCCAAGAGACCCAGTACTTC
CASRLEGAQETQYF
>NA|NA|TRBV5-4|TRBJ1-1
TGTGCCAGCAGCTTGGTCGCAGGGGCCGGGAACACTGAAGCTTTCTTT
CASSLVAGAGNTEAFF
>NA|NA|TRBV5-1|TRBJ2-2
TGCGCCAGCAGCTCACAGGGTACCGGGGAGCTGTTTTTT
CASSSQGTGELFF
>NA|NA|TRBV18|TRBJ1-1
TGTGCCAGCTCAGGAACGACAGGAGAAGCTTTCTTT
CASSGTTGEAFF
>NA|NA|TRBV4-1|TRBJ2-6
TGCGCCAGCAGCCAAGCCCCAATGGAACCTGGGGCCAACGTCCTGACTTTC
CASSQAPMEPGANVLTF
>NA|NA|TRBV7-9|TRBJ1-4
TGTGCCAGCAGCTGGTCAGGGGCCCAGGAAGAAAAACTGTTTTTT
CASSWSGAQEEKLFF
>NA|NA|TRBV11-2|TRBJ2-3
TGTGCCAGCAGCCCGCTCCGAGGTTCAGATACGCAGTATTTT
CASSPLRGSDTQYF
>NA|NA|TRBV7-3|TRBJ1-2
TGTGCCAGCAGCTTAGGGCAGGACTATGGCTACACCTTC
CASSLGQDYGYTF
>TRBD1|NA|TRBV2|TRBJ1-5
TGTGCCAGCAGTGGGACAGGGCCTAGCAATCAGCCCCAGCATTTT
CASSGTGPSNQPQHF
>NA|once|TRBV5-4|TRBJ2-6
TGTGCCAGCAGCTTGGCCTGGGGGCAGGGACCGTTCCCTCTGACTTTC
CASSLAWGQGPFPLTF
>NA|NA|TRBV20-1|TRBJ2-7
TGCAGTGCCAAGGGCTGGGACGAGCAGTACTTC
CSAKGWDEQYF
>TRBD1|NA|TRBV5-4|TRBJ2-7
TGTGCCAGCAGCTTGGGGGGGACAGGGGTTGACGAGCAGTACTTC
CASSLGGTGVDEQYF
>NA|NA|TRBV5-5|TRBJ2-3
TGTGCCAGCATGATAGGTCGAACAGATACGCAGTATTTT
CASMIGRTDTQYF
>NA|NA|TRBV7-9|TRBJ1-1
TGTGCCAGCAGCTTAGGGAGCACCCGGGGGAATGAAGCTTTCTTT
CASSLGSTRGNEAFF
>TRBD2|NA|TRBV6-1|TRBJ2-1
TGTGCCATCAGTGATTTTACTAGCGGGAGAGCCCATGAGCAGTTCTTC
CAISDFTSGRAHEQFF
>NA|NA|TRBV5-1|TRBJ1-1
TGCGCCAGCATTCAGGGATGGGGTAGACCAGAGAGAGCTTTCTTT
CASIQGWGRPERAFF
>NA|NA|TRBV7-3|TRBJ2-1
TGTGCCAGCAGCTTTAGGAGCGGTGAGCAGTTCTTC
CASSFRSGEQFF
>TRBD1|NA|TRBV28|TRBJ1-3
TGTGCCAGCAGTTTGGGGGGACAGGAGACGAACACCATATATTTT
CASSLGGQETNTIYF
>NA|NA|TRBV2|TRBJ2-7
TGTGCCTTCTCGAGGGTCATCGAGCAGTACTTC
CAFSRVIEQYF
>NA|NA|TRBV7-2|TRBJ1-5
TGTGCCAGCAGCTTGTCGACGGCCTACTATAGCAATCAGCCCCAGCATTTT
CASSLSTAYYSNQPQHF
>NA|NA|TRBV19|TRBJ2-1
TGTGCCAGTAGTCTTATACTAGGAGGGGACGATGAGCAGTTCTTC
CASSLILGGDDEQFF
>NA|once|TRBV7-2|TRBJ2-1
TGTGCCAGCAGCTTAGTTACCCGGACTCCGTTCAATGAGCAGTTCTTC
CASSLVTRTPFNEQFF
>NA|NA|TRBV28|TRBJ1-2
TGTGCCAGCAGTTTCGCAGATAACTATGGCTACACCTTC
CASSFADNYGYTF
>NA|NA|TRBV20-1|TRBJ1-6
TGCAGTGCTAGAGCGCTGGGACACCTCCACTTT
CSARALGHLHF
>TRBD2|NA|TRBV10-1|TRBJ2-3
TGCGCCAGCAGTCCTCGACTAGCGGGAGTAAAGGATACGCAGTATTTT
CASSPRLAGVKDTQYF